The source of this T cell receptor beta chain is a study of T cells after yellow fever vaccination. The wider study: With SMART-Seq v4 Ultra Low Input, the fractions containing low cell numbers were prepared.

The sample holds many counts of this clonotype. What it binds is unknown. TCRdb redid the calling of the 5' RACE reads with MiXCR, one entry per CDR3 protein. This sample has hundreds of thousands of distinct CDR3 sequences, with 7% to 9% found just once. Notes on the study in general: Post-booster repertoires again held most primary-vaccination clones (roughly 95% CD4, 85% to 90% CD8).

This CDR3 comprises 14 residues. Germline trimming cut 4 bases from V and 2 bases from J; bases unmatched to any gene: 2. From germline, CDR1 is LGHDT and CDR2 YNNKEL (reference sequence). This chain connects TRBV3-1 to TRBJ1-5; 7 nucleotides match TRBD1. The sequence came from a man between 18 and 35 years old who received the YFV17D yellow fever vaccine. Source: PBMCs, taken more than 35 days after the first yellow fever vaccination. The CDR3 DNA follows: TGTGCCAGCAGCCCCGACAGGGGCAATCAGCCCCAGCATTTT. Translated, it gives CASSPDRGNQPQHF.